Here is one T cell receptor (beta chain) with its context. Germline CDR1 and CDR2: SNHLY and FYNNEI. The CDR3 is made up of 18 amino acids. These data originate in a study of blood T cell repertoires in COVID-19. Study in general: T cells, B-cell-depleted T cells, or PBMCs provided the cDNA or gDNA that served as material.

Method: immunoSEQ multiplex PCR; TCRdb's copy keeps in-frame clones and lacks some. The table has about 63,000 clones, about 88% seen once. The receptor was isolated from a human donor in a cohort sampled during active COVID-19. The chain links TRBV2 to TRBJ1-6; possible D gene TRBD1, 5 bases. The sequencing input was peripheral blood. CDR3 residues: CAPRVGQAASSYNSPLHF. In nucleotides, the CDR3 is TGTGCACCCAGGGTGGGGCAGGCCGCGAGCTCCTATAATTCACCCCTCCACTTT.